Following are 12 T cell receptor beta chains from one sample sequenced in a study of cytomegalovirus exposure and HLA in healthy donors. PCR involved 60 Vbeta and 13 Jbeta primers. Only in-frame clones appear in the TCRdb table, and some are missing; sequencing was by immunoSEQ multiplex PCR. The sample consists of under 200,000 clones, approximately 80% of them appearing once. Sequencing was performed on PBMCs. Receptors were obtained from a man aged 18 to 29 in good health and CMV-seropositive.

The J gene is TRBJ2-5, the V gene TRBV7-6, with 14 bases fitting TRBD2. V lost 4 bases to trimming and J lost 2 bases; unmatched junction nucleotides: 9. The germline V gene has CDR1 SGHVS and CDR2 FNYEAQ. This CDR3 has 18 residues. The CDR3 spells CASSSGLAGVSEQETQYF. CDR3 DNA: TGTGCCAGCAGCTCGGGACTAGCGGGAGTGAGTGAACAAGAGACCCAGTACTTC. Looking up the rest from reference TRBV7-6 and TRBJ2-5 gives the full variable domain: GAGVSQSPRYKVTKRGQDVALRCDPISGHVSLYWYRQALGQGPEFLTYFNYEAQQDKSGLPNDRFSAERPEGSISTLTIQRTEQRDSAMYRCASSSGLAGVSEQETQYFGPGTRLLVL.

The V call is TRBV16, the J call TRBJ1-4; perhaps TRBD1 as D (6 bases). From germline, CDR1 is KGHSY and CDR2 FQNENV. Trimming removed 2 bases at V and 6 bases at J, with 13 bases between. The CDR3 runs to 15 residues. The CDR3 DNA sequence: TGTGCCAGCAGCCAACGGAGCCAGGGGTATGAAAAACTGTTTTTT. It codes for CASSQRSQGYEKLFF.

The sample holds a few counts of this clone. The chain uses TRBV9 and TRBJ1-1, with D perhaps matching TRBD1 (5 bases). The V end lost 1 base, the J end lost 2 bases, and 21 bases lay between the germline ends. Germline V CDR1 and CDR2: SGDLS, YYNGEE. The CDR3 spans 18 residues. CDR3 DNA sequence: TGTGCCAGCAGCGTATACTCCAGCGGGGGGAAGCGAAACACTGAAGCTTTCTTT. Encoded protein: CASSVYSSGGKRNTEAFF.

This clone has a handful of counts. The chain is built from TRBV15 and TRBJ2-1; D is perhaps TRBD2 (6 bases). The germline gives CDR1 LNHNV, CDR2 YYDKDF (reference sequence). Trimming took 4 bases from V and 8 from J, leaving 15 bases between them. CDR3 length: 14 amino acids. CDR3 sequence reads: CATSNGGVIDEQFF. The CDR3 DNA sequence: TGTGCCACCAGCAACGGGGGAGTAATCGATGAGCAGTTCTTC.

This rearrangement joins TRBV6-5 to TRBJ2-1, with 8 bases matching TRBD1. The CDR3 consists of 16 residues. J was trimmed by 1 base and V by 6 bases; bases with no gene match: 8. Germline V gene sequence: CDR1 MNHEY, CDR2 SVGAGI. CDR3 nucleotide sequence: TGTGCCAGCAGATACGACAGGGGAAAATCCTACAATGAGCAGTTCTTC. This sequence encodes CASRYDRGKSYNEQFF.

This clone occurred a few times. The rearrangement links TRBV5-4 to TRBJ1-1; unclear D gene. The CDR3 sequence is 13 residues long. Germline-derived CDR1 and CDR2 are SGHNT and YYREEE (reference sequence). Trimming took 7 bases from V and 6 from J, leaving 16 bases between them. The CDR3 loop reads CASGGRSDPEAFF. CDR3 nucleotide sequence: TGTGCCAGCGGCGGGAGGTCAGATCCTGAAGCTTTCTTT.

The chain recombines TRBV9 with TRBJ1-3; D is perhaps TRBD1 (5 bases). Trimming stripped 0 bases from V and 3 bases from J, with 10 bases between. Germline CDR1 and CDR2: SGDLS and YYNGEE. This CDR3 region has 15 residues. CDR3 region: CASSVGQGGGNTIYF. In DNA form, the CDR3 reads TGTGCCAGCAGCGTAGGGCAGGGTGGTGGAAACACCATATATTTT. Using reference TRBV9 and TRBJ1-3 for the parts outside the CDR3, the full variable domain is DSGVTQTPKHLITATGQRVTLRCSPRSGDLSVYWYQQSLDQGLQFLIQYYNGEERAKGNILERFSAQQFPDLHSELNLSSLELGDSALYFCASSVGQGGGNTIYFGEGSWLTVV.

The J gene is TRBJ2-3, the V gene TRBV7-2, with D maybe TRBD1 (5 bases). Germline V lookup: CDR1 SGHTA, CDR2 FQGNSA. V dropped 6 bases and J dropped 3 bases, with 10 bases sitting between them. This CDR3 is 13 amino acids long. The CDR3 loop reads CASRTGGTDTQYF. The CDR3 DNA follows: TGTGCCAGCAGAACAGGTGGGACAGATACGCAGTATTTT.

The V gene is TRBV18, the J gene TRBJ2-6; a weak D match, TRBD1 (5 bases). The CDR3 contains 16 residues. V dropped 5 bases and J dropped 1 base, with 12 bases sitting between them. Per germline, CDR1 KGHSH and CDR2 LQKENI. CDR3 coding DNA: TGTGCCAGCTCAGCCCTCCAGGGTTCTGGGGCCAACGTCCTGACTTTC. As protein: CASSALQGSGANVLTF.

The genes are TRBV27 and TRBJ2-1; 7 bases are shared with TRBD2. The junction had 9 bases not matched to a gene; V was cut back by 2 bases and J by 5 bases. The V gene's germline CDR1 is MNHEY and CDR2 SMNVEV (reference sequence). This CDR3 is 16 amino acids long. CDR3 nucleotides: TGTGCCAGCAGTTTACGGGGGGAGCTTTTAAACAATGAGCAGTTCTTC. Amino acid sequence: CASSLRGELLNNEQFF.

V usage is TRBV21-1 and J usage is TRBJ2-1; the table's D call, TRBD2, has no DNA check behind it. TRBV21-1 is assigned pseudogene status. The CDR3 contains 20 residues. Here the CDR3 DNA reads TGTGCCAGCAGCAAACGGACAGCCACTAGCGGGACCGCCCCTTACAATGAGCAGTTCTTC. Protein: CASSKRTATSGTAPYNEQFF.

This chain uses TRBV6-5 with TRBJ2-3, with 7 positions matching TRBD2. This CDR3 region has 15 residues. Germline V gene sequence: CDR1 MNHEY, CDR2 SVGAGI. Trimming took 10 bases from V and 6 from J; bases not matched to a gene: 16. The CDR3 is CATRRGGRVIDTQYF. CDR3 bases: TGTGCCACCCGACGGGGCGGGAGAGTTATTGATACGCAGTATTTT.